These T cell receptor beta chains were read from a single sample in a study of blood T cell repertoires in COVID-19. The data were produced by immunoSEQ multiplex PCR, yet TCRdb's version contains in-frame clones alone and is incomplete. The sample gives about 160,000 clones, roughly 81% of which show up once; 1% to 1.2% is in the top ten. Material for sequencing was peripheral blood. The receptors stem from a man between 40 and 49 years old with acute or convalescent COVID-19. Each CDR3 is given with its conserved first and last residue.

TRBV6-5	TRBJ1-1	CASSYPGGNNEAFF
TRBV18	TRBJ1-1	CASSPATVNTEAFF
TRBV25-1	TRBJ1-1	CASGGRGRVNTEAFF
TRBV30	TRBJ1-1	CAWSQGGTTEAFF
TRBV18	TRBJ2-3	CASSPRTLRSTDTQYF
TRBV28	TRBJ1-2	CASRGQGSSNYGYTF
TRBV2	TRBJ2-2	CASSDRDSITGELFF
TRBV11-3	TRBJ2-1	CASSRGREGDNEQFF
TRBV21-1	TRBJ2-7	CASTPRTEYEQYF
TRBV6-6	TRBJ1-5	CASSRTGGQPQHF
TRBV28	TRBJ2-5	CASSHNRGGLETQYF
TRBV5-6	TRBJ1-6	CASTHDFNSPLHF
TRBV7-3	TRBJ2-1	CASSLYPGYNEQFF
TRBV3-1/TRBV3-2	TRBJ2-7	CASSLRQGRYEQYF
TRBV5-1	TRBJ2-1	CASSRIPSDRGTHNEQFF
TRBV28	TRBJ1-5	CASSPNGGISNQPQHF
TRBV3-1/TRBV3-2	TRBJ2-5	CASSQLRLAGEETQYF
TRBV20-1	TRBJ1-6	CSASGAGYNSPLHF
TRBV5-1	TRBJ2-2	CASSSPWLAGDTGELFF
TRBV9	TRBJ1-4	CASSVGWRSEKLFF
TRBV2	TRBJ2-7	CASSEDLTGRYEQYF
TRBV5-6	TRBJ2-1	CASSLGQGQQFF
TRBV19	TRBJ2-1	CASSTGTRIREQFF
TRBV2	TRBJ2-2	CASSGQMNTGELFF
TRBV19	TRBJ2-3	CASSRGAFTDTQYF
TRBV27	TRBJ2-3	CASSLYTGSDTQYF
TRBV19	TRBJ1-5	CASSSSQGVWINQPQHF
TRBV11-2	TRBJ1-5	CASSPRVESQPQHF
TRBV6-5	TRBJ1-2	CASRGGIYGYTF
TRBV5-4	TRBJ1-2	CASSLDPLGQNYTF
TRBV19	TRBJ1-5	CASTSPGAGGNQPQHF
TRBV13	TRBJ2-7	CASSLNRGPTYEQYF
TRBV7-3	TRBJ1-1	CASSPGQGLRAFF
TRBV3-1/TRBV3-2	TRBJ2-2	CASTDRGNTGELFF
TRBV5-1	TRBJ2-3	CASSLGAGGYTDTQYF
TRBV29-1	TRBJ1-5	CSVRIGVRSNQPQHF
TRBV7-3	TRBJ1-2	CASSLTQGPGNYGYTF
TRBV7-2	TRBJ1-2	CASSLSGFGGYGYTF
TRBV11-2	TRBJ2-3	CASALGRDTQYF
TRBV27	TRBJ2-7	CASSSGQGLYEQYF
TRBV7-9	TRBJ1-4	CASSSGGIMDEKLFF